The 2 T cell receptor beta chains given below trace back to one sample, sequenced in a study of T cells in Graves' hyperthyroidism and ophthalmopathy. Researchers amplified the TCR beta CDR3 regions from RNA transcripts. With the HTBI primer set, the TCR CDR3 went through a first round of RT-PCR. TCRdb itself ran the multiplex PCR reads through MiXCR, one entry per CDR3 protein. This table has hundreds of thousands of distinct CDR3 sequences, roughly 14% appearing once. The sample consisted of blood. These receptors all stem from a woman between 25 and 40 years old with Graves' hyperthyroidism.

This clonotype showed up just a few times. The CDR3 loop is CASTPGVVEKLFF. The DNA for the CDR3 is TGTGCCAGTACCCCGGGGGTGGTTGAAAAACTGTTTTTT. The chain links TRBV19 to TRBJ1-4; TRBD1 is a possible D gene (5 bases). The length of the CDR3 is 13 residues. Trimming took off 7 bases at V and 7 bases at J, with 13 bases between the two ends. Germline V gene sequence: CDR1 LNHDA, CDR2 SQIVND (reference sequence).

The sample holds a few counts of this clonotype. The chain joins TRBV29-1 to TRBJ1-6; D unresolved. Trimming left V 4 bases short and J 7 bases short, with 11 bases between. This CDR3 region has 13 residues. The germline CDR1 and CDR2 sequences are SQVTM and ANQGSEA. The CDR3 nucleotides read TGCAGCGTTGGGGGTACAGCAAATTCACCCCTCCACTTT. It is translated as CSVGGTANSPLHF. Full variable domain (rest looked up from reference TRBV29-1 and TRBJ1-6): SAVISQKPSRDICQRGTSLTIQCQVDSQVTMMFWYRQQPGQSLTLIATANQGSEATYESGFVIDKFPISRPNLTFSTLTVSNMSPEDSSIYLCSVGGTANSPLHFGNGTRLTVT.